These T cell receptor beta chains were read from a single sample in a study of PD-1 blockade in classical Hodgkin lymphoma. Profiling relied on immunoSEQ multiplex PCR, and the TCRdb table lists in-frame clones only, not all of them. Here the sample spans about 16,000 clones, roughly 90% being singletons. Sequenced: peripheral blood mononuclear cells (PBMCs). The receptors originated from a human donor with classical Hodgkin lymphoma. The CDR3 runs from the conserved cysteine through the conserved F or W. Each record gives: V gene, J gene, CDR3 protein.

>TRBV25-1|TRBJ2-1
CASSEGRYNEQFF
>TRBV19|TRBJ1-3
CASSTDRAGNTIYF
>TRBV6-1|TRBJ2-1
CASSELEVPEQFF
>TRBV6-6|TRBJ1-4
CASSYSGGINEKLFF
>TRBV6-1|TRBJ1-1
CASRRTVNTEAFF
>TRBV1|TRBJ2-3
CTSSQTTSGSGPDTQYF
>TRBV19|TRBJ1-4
CASTPDRGNEKLFF
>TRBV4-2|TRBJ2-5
CASSQETGGPKTQYF
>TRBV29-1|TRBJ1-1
CSVYTGGRTEAFF
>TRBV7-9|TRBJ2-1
CASSLSGLAGGPGEQFF
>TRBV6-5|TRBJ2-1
CASRGLAGGGEQFF
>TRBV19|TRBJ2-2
CASSVYIGARVGTTHTGELFF
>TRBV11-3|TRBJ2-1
CASSLGPYNEQFF
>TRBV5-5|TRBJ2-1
CASSLEEGRNEQFF
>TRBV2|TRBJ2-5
CAGSRIEGETQYF